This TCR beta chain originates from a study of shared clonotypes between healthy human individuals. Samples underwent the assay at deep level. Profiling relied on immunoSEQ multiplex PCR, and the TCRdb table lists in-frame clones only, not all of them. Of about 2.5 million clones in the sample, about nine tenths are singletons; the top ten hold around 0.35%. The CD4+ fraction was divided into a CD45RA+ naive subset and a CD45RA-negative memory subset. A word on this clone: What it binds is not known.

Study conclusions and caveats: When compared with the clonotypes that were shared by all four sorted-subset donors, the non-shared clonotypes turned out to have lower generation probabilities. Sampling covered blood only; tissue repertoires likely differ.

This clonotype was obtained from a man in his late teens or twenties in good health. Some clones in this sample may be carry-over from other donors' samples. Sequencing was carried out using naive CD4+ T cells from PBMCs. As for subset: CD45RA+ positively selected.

The CDR3 spells CASSHRMRGGYGEAFF. The DNA of the CDR3 is TGTGCCAGCAGTCACCGCATGAGGGGTGGATACGGCGAAGCTTTCTTT. This sequence joins TRBV27 and TRBJ1-1, with D possibly TRBD1 on 5 matching bases. CDR1 and CDR2 (germline): MNHEY, SMNVEV (reference sequence). V gave up 5 bases and J gave up 8 bases, with 24 bases separating them. The CDR3 is 16 amino acids.